Presented here are 19 T cell receptor beta chains from one specimen sequenced in a study of cytomegalovirus exposure and HLA in healthy donors. Researchers ran the PCR with 60 Vbeta and 13 Jbeta primers. Here immunoSEQ multiplex PCR was the method, and the copy in TCRdb shows in-frame clones only, minus some. Of fewer than 70,000 clones in the sample, roughly 67% are singletons; the top ten hold about 5.5%. Sequencing was done on a sample of PBMCs. The receptors shown here come from a middle-aged man in good health and CMV-seronegative.

The chain is built from TRBV15 and TRBJ2-3; D is unresolved. With 1 base removed from V and 0 bases from J, the gap between germline ends came to 8 bases. The CDR3 covers 15 residues. The germline gives CDR1 LNHNV, CDR2 YYDKDF (reference sequence). The CDR3 reads CATSRVVTSTDTQYF. The CDR3 DNA follows: TGTGCCACCAGCAGAGTAGTCACTAGCACAGATACGCAGTATTTT.

V usage is TRBV6-1 and J usage is TRBJ1-5; D call uncertain. Germline CDR1 and CDR2: MNHNS and SASEGT. This CDR3 is 18 amino acids long. Trimming left V 1 base short and J 0 bases short, with 16 bases between. The CDR3 region is CASSEVIPFVYSNQPQHF. The CDR3 nucleotides are TGTGCCAGCAGTGAAGTAATCCCCTTTGTGTATAGCAATCAGCCCCAGCATTTT.

This clone was counted a single time. The same CDR3 is also encoded by other DNA sequences in this sample. The chain recombines TRBV9 with TRBJ1-2; D is unresolved. Trimming took 4 bases from V and 5 from J, leaving 21 bases between them. CDR3 length: 16 residues. Germline V gives CDR1 SGDLS, CDR2 YYNGEE. CDR3 coding DNA: TGTGCCAGCAGCTATCAACCTAGCGCTCGAGGGTATGGCTACACCTTC. It specifies CASSYQPSARGYGYTF. The full variable domain, rest sourced from reference TRBV9 and TRBJ1-2, is DSGVTQTPKHLITATGQRVTLRCSPRSGDLSVYWYQQSLDQGLQFLIQYYNGEERAKGNILERFSAQQFPDLHSELNLSSLELGDSALYFCASSYQPSARGYGYTFGSGTRLTVV.

A remark on this clone: The junction shows a germline mismatch at one end, possibly a read error. The rearrangement uses TRBV7-7 and TRBJ2-1, with a possible D match to TRBD2 (7 bases). The CDR3 contains 17 residues. CDR1 and CDR2 from the germline V gene are SSHAT and FNYEAQ (reference sequence). This CDR3 reads CASSLRDGLAGAHEQFF. CDR3 nucleotide sequence: TGTGCTAGCAGCTTACGGGACGGTCTGGCGGGGGCGCATGAGCAGTTCTTC.

The V call is TRBV7-6, the J call TRBJ2-3, with 10 bases fitting TRBD2. Per germline, CDR1 SGHVS and CDR2 FNYEAQ. V lost 8 bases, J lost 4 bases, and 12 bases stayed unmatched. The CDR3 length is 16 residues. This CDR3 reads CASGIAGGGVADTQYF. The DNA for the CDR3 is TGTGCCAGCGGAATAGCGGGGGGAGGGGTTGCAGATACGCAGTATTTT.

V is TRBV29-1 and J is TRBJ1-1; 8 nucleotides align to TRBD1. Germline V lookup: CDR1 SQVTM, CDR2 ANQGSEA. The CDR3 is made up of 12 amino acids. V was pared by 7 bases and J by 6 bases, with 7 bases of the junction left unmatched. CDR3 loop: CSGNRGSAEAFF. As DNA, the CDR3 is TGCAGCGGCAACAGGGGGAGCGCTGAAGCTTTCTTT.

The chain carries TRBV7-2 and TRBJ2-5, with a possible D match to TRBD2 (6 bases). CDR1 SGHTA and CDR2 FQGNSA come from the germline V gene. The V end was cut by 3 bases, the J end by 4 bases, with 18 bases between. The CDR3 contains 16 residues. CDR3 sequence (DNA): TGTGCCAGCAGCTTTGGTTTGGGCGGGGCGGCAGAGACCCAGTACTTC. Protein sequence: CASSFGLGGAAETQYF.

This chain joins TRBV6-6 and TRBJ2-1; D is uncertain. The V end was cut by 0 bases, the J end by 3 bases, with 12 bases between. The V gene's germline CDR1 is MNHNY and CDR2 SVGAGI (reference sequence). The CDR3 covers 16 residues. The CDR3 region is CASSYSVRYSYNEQFF. CDR3 nucleotides: TGTGCCAGCAGTTACTCGGTCAGGTACAGCTACAATGAGCAGTTCTTC.

The CDR3 sequence: CASSIRTGELGGYTF. CDR3 bases: TGCGCCAGCAGCATACGGACAGGGGAATTAGGCGGCTACACCTTC. The V gene is TRBV5-1, the J gene TRBJ1-2; 9 nucleotides match TRBD1. V dropped 4 bases and J dropped 8; count of bases not matched to a gene: 12. The CDR3 covers 15 residues. Looked up from germline, CDR1 is SGHRS and CDR2 is YFSETQ. Based on the CDR3 plus reference TRBV5-1 and TRBJ1-2, the full variable domain is KAGVTQTPRYLIKTRGQQVTLSCSPISGHRSVSWYQQTPGQGLQFLFEYFSETQRNKGNFPGRFSGRQFSNSRSEMNVSTLELGDSALYLCASSIRTGELGGYTFGSGTRLTVV.

The gene calls are TRBV5-4 and TRBJ2-1, with 11 bases that match TRBD1. With V trimmed by 0 bases and J by 6 bases, 2 bases remained unmatched. The CDR3 is made up of 15 amino acids. The germline CDR1 and CDR2 sequences are SGHNT and YYREEE (reference sequence). The CDR3 is CASSLGDRGSNEQFF. The CDR3 nucleotides read TGTGCCAGCAGCTTGGGGGACAGGGGGTCCAATGAGCAGTTCTTC. The full variable domain, in which reference TRBV5-4 and TRBJ2-1 provide the parts outside the CDR3, is ETGVTQSPTHLIKTRGQQVTLRCSSQSGHNTVSWYQQALGQGPQFIFQYYREEENGRGNFPPRFSGLQFPNYSSELNVNALELDDSALYLCASSLGDRGSNEQFFGPGTRLTVL.

With regard to this clone: The sample carries other DNA sequences with the same CDR3. V and J are TRBV28 and TRBJ1-5; 7 bases line up with TRBD1. Trimming took 7 bases from V and 6 from J; bases not matched to a gene: 12. This CDR3 is built from 15 residues. Germline values: CDR1 MDHEN, CDR2 SYDVKM. Here the CDR3 DNA reads TGTGCCAGCACAAACCAGGGGGGCAGTGGTCAGCCCCAGCATTTT. Protein sequence: CASTNQGGSGQPQHF.

V is TRBV7-9 and J is TRBJ2-7, with TRBD1 identical over 7 bases. V shed 0 bases, J shed 2 bases, and the junction held 1 base outside the gene matches. CDR1 SEHNR and CDR2 FQNEAQ come from the germline V gene (reference sequence). This CDR3 contains 14 residues. The CDR3 nucleotides read TGTGCCAGCAGCTTAGCAGGGGGCCCCTACGAGCAGTACTTC. It codes for CASSLAGGPYEQYF. The variable domain in full, with the rest retrieved from reference TRBV7-9 and TRBJ2-7, is DTGVSQNPRHKITKRGQNVTFRCDPISEHNRLYWYRQTLGQGPEFLTYFQNEAQLEKSRLLSDRFSAERPKGSFSTLEIQRTEQGDSAMYLCASSLAGGPYEQYFGPGTRLTVT.

This clone was picked up a small number of times. This chain uses TRBV6-5 with TRBJ1-6; D is undetermined. Looked up from germline, CDR1 is MNHEY and CDR2 is SVGAGI. The CDR3 consists of 12 residues. V was trimmed by 6 bases and J by 13 bases, leaving 13 bases between them. The CDR3 DNA reads as TGTGCCAGCAGCCCAAGGCTAGGTCCCCTCCACTTT. Translation: CASSPRLGPLHF.

The chain couples TRBV15 to TRBJ1-6; the match to TRBD1 covers 7 bases. The germline gives CDR1 LNHNV, CDR2 YYDKDF (reference sequence). The CDR3 is made up of 15 amino acids. The V segment lost 1 base and the J segment 6 bases; nucleotides outside the gene matches: 3. CDR3 DNA: TGTGCCACCAGCAGAGCGACAGGGACTAATTCACCCCTCCACTTT. Its translation is CATSRATGTNSPLHF.

This sequence joins TRBV7-9 and TRBJ2-3; D is unresolved. The CDR3 contains 14 residues. The ends were cut back, 5 bases at V and 0 bases at J, with 9 bases in the middle. Germline V gives CDR1 SEHNR, CDR2 FQNEAQ (reference sequence). The DNA for the CDR3 is TGTGCCAGCAGCCCCGCGTGGAGCACAGATACGCAGTATTTT. This sequence encodes CASSPAWSTDTQYF.

V and J are TRBV4-1 and TRBJ2-2; D gene unclear. The CDR3 is 13 amino acids. V was trimmed by 4 bases and J by 1 base, leaving 4 bases between them. Germline-derived CDR1 and CDR2 are MGHRA and YSYEKL. The chain's CDR3 is CASSPLNTGELFF. The DNA of the CDR3 is TGCGCCAGCAGCCCTTTGAACACCGGGGAGCTGTTTTTT.

This rearrangement joins TRBV6-5 to TRBJ2-1, with 11 bases matching TRBD1. The V and J ends lost 6 bases and 2 bases, in that order; junction bases with no gene match: 3. This CDR3 comprises 15 residues. CDR1 MNHEY and CDR2 SVGAGI come from the germline V gene. The CDR3, as DNA: TGTGCCAGCAGGGAGGGACAGGGGGCCTACAATGAGCAGTTCTTC. It is translated as CASREGQGAYNEQFF.

For this clone: In this CDR3 the conserved last residue, phenylalanine or tryptophan, is missing, so a read error is likely. No DNA is shown, since the ends of the CDR3 on it are uncertain; the CDR3 is the one TCRdb lists. This chain links TRBV19 with TRBJ1-2; TRBD1 was called by the table and not checked on the DNA. CDR1 is LNHDA, CDR2 SQIVND, per germline (reference sequence). The CDR3 is 13 amino acids in total, end residues counted. The CDR3 region is CASSIDPWTGATL.

The CDR3 region has the DNA TGTGCCAGTAGAGGAGGGGGCGGGTCGTGGAGGGATAACTATGGCTACACCTTC. This sequence encodes CASRGGGGSWRDNYGYTF. The rearrangement joins TRBV19 to TRBJ1-2; 7 nucleotides match TRBD1. Germline-derived CDR1 and CDR2 are LNHDA and SQIVND (reference sequence). Trimming removed 6 bases from V and 1 base from J; junction bases left unmatched: 17. CDR3 length equals 18 residues.